This T cell receptor (beta chain) appears in the sequencing data of a study of shared clonotypes between healthy human individuals. Study details: Plates per donor: three CD4 naive, three CD4 memory, two CD8 naive, one CD8 memory.

CDR3 length equals 13 residues. The germline gives CDR1 MNHEY, CDR2 SVGAGI. V lost 8 bases and J lost 6, with 17 bases in between. Produced via immunoSEQ multiplex PCR; TCRdb's table is partial and in-frame only. The sample yields more than 2 million clones, 85% to 95% seen once. The chain combines TRBV6-5 with TRBJ2-7; D not resolved. This sequence originates from a man aged 18 to 29 in good health. The sequenced material came from naive CD4+ T cells sorted from blood. The subset is: CD45RA+ positively selected. The DNA for the CDR3 is TGTGCCAGCCGTACACGAGCCTACGGCGAGCAGTACTTC. Residues: CASRTRAYGEQYF.